This section outlines one T cell receptor (beta chain) sequence together with its context. Amplification of TCR beta CDR3 regions was performed using RNA transcripts as template. HTBI primers drove first-round RT-PCR of the TCR CDR3. TCRdb reprocessed the multiplex PCR reads via MiXCR and lists one record per CDR3 protein. The sample consists of hundreds of thousands of distinct CDR3 sequences, around 15% of them appearing once. These data come from a study of T cells in Graves' hyperthyroidism and ophthalmopathy. V was pared by 2 bases and J by 7 bases, with 6 bases of the junction left unmatched. CDR3 size: 15 residues. Germline loops: CDR1 MNHNS, CDR2 SASEGT. Uncontrolled infection, other autoimmune disease, pregnancy or lactation disqualified patients from enrolment.

J is TRBJ1-1 and V is TRBV6-1; TRBD1 aligns across 11 bases. The receptor was isolated from a woman aged 35 to 49 with Graves' ophthalmopathy. Sequencing was carried out using blood. CDR3 sequence reads: CASSELGQGDLEAFF. DNA for the CDR3: TGTGCCAGCAGTGAACTGGGACAGGGGGACCTTGAAGCTTTCTTT.